The 2 T cell receptor beta chains in this list originate from one sample, sequenced in a study of blood T cell repertoires in COVID-19. Produced via immunoSEQ multiplex PCR; TCRdb's table is partial and in-frame only. The repertoire holds 90,000 to 120,000 clones, with roughly 80% as singletons. Sequenced: peripheral blood. Receptors were obtained from a woman of 80 years or more with active or convalescent COVID-19.

The count of this clone is one. The chain combines TRBV7-9 with TRBJ1-2; 9 bases line up with TRBD1. Losses at the gene ends were 5 bases for V and 7 bases for J; bases not matched to a gene: 2. This CDR3 comprises 12 residues. In germline, CDR1 is SEHNR, CDR2 FQNEAQ (reference sequence). CDR3 in DNA: TGTGCCAGCAGCGGGACAGGGTTTGGCTACACCTTC. Translation gives CASSGTGFGYTF.

This clone was seen once. V gene TRBV29-1 combines with J gene TRBJ2-7; 7 bases line up with TRBD2. The CDR3 is 12 residues long. The V gene's germline CDR1 is SQVTM and CDR2 ANQGSEA. The V segment lost 6 bases and the J segment 6 bases; nucleotides outside the gene matches: 8. Here the CDR3 DNA reads TGCAGCGTAGCTAGCGGACCCCTCGAGCAGTACTTC. Protein product: CSVASGPLEQYF.